A selection of T cell receptor beta chains follows, all from one sample in a study of blood T cell repertoires in COVID-19. Here immunoSEQ multiplex PCR was the method, and the copy in TCRdb shows in-frame clones only, minus some. The data show 200,000 to 300,000 clones, 86% seen once. The sample consisted of PBMCs or T cells enriched from blood (not recorded which). Receptor source: a woman in her forties with acute COVID-19. Each CDR3 is given with its conserved first and last residue. A D gene is named only where the DNA matches it firmly. Some rows mark clone size as missing; the rest say once, few, many or name a class of expanded clone.

v_gene,d_gene,abundance,j_gene,CDR3aa,CDR3nt
TRBV7-3,NA,NA,TRBJ1-4,CASSLTTGEKLFF,TGTGCCAGCAGCTTAACGACAGGTGAAAAACTGTTTTTT
TRBV4-1,TRBD1,NA,TRBJ2-3,CASSGRDRSGSDTQYF,TGCGCCAGCAGCGGAAGGGACAGGTCGGGATCAGATACGCAGTATTTT
TRBV7-8,NA,few,TRBJ1-5,CASSLGEISNQPQHF,TGTGCCAGCAGCTTGGGAGAAATTAGCAATCAGCCCCAGCATTTT
TRBV4-1,TRBD2,NA,TRBJ2-1,CASSQETSARYNEQFF,TGCGCCAGCAGCCAAGAGACTAGCGCAAGATACAATGAGCAGTTCTTC
TRBV28,NA,NA,TRBJ1-1,CASRAQRTPENTEAFF,TGTGCCAGCAGAGCGCAGCGTACCCCCGAGAACACTGAAGCTTTCTTT
TRBV18,NA,once,TRBJ2-1,CASSPRSLGRYSYNEQFF,TGTGCCAGCTCACCACGATCTCTGGGGCGTTACTCCTACAATGAGCAGTTCTTC
TRBV9,TRBD1,NA,TRBJ2-2,CASSNRQGNTGELFF,TGTGCCAGCAGCAACCGACAGGGGAACACCGGGGAGCTGTTTTTT
TRBV19,TRBD1,NA,TRBJ2-7,CASSIVVGRGPYEQYF,TGTGCCAGTAGTATAGTCGTGGGCAGGGGGCCCTACGAGCAGTACTTC
TRBV7-9,NA,NA,TRBJ1-2,CASSRIEGNYGYTF,TGTGCCAGCAGCCGAATAGAGGGCAACTATGGCTACACCTTC
TRBV5-6,NA,NA,TRBJ1-1,CASSGRGNTEAFF,TGTGCCAGCAGCGGTAGGGGGAACACTGAAGCTTTCTTT
TRBV12-3/TRBV12-4,NA,NA,TRBJ2-2,CASSFGVAGELFF,TGTGCCAGCAGTTTCGGTGTAGCCGGGGAGCTGTTTTTT
TRBV12-3/TRBV12-4,TRBD2,once,TRBJ2-7,CASVGLGYEQYF,TGTGCCAGCGTGGGACTAGGATACGAGCAGTACTTC
TRBV19,NA,NA,TRBJ2-7,CASSIGQGNYEQYF,TGTGCCAGTAGTATCGGGCAGGGTAACTACGAGCAGTACTTC
TRBV12-3/TRBV12-4,NA,NA,TRBJ1-5,CASSFSGNQPQHF,TGTGCCAGCAGTTTCAGCGGCAATCAGCCCCAGCATTTT
TRBV10-3,NA,NA,TRBJ1-1,CATRGGMNTEAFF,TGTGCCACCCGGGGGGGAATGAACACTGAAGCTTTCTTT
TRBV10-2,NA,NA,TRBJ1-2,CASSESGRYYGYTF,TGCGCCAGCAGTGAGAGTGGCAGATACTATGGCTACACCTTC
TRBV27,NA,NA,TRBJ1-1,CASSPRLLMNTEAFF,TGTGCCAGCAGTCCCCGACTCCTCATGAACACTGAAGCTTTCTTT
TRBV30,NA,NA,TRBJ1-1,CAWSVKTYTEAFF,TGTGCCTGGAGTGTAAAGACTTATACTGAAGCTTTCTTT
TRBV5-1,NA,NA,TRBJ2-3,CASSLRQLPDTQYF,TGCGCCAGCAGCTTAAGACAGCTTCCAGATACGCAGTATTTT
TRBV10-3,NA,NA,TRBJ2-7,CAISDFRGGGEQYF,TGTGCCATCAGTGATTTTCGGGGAGGTGGCGAGCAGTACTTC
TRBV19,NA,NA,TRBJ1-1,CASSIEGVNTEAFF,TGTGCCAGTAGTATTGAGGGGGTAAACACTGAAGCTTTCTTT
TRBV6-5,TRBD2,NA,TRBJ2-7,CASGPGEGGYEQYF,TGTGCCAGCGGCCCCGGGGAGGGAGGGTACGAGCAGTACTTC
TRBV7-9,NA,NA,TRBJ2-2,CASSFSAGGELFF,TGTGCCAGCAGCTTTAGTGCGGGCGGGGAGCTGTTTTTT
TRBV6-5,TRBD1,NA,TRBJ2-7,CASSWDSTYEQYF,TGTGCCAGCAGCTGGGACAGTACCTACGAGCAGTACTTC
TRBV18,NA,NA,TRBJ1-3,CASSPQTGTGNTIYF,TGTGCCAGCTCACCCCAAACAGGGACTGGAAACACCATATATTTT
TRBV15,TRBD1,few,TRBJ2-7,CATSRGYGTGALYEQYF,TGTGCCACCAGCAGAGGATACGGAACAGGGGCCCTCTACGAGCAGTACTTC
TRBV6-5,NA,NA,TRBJ1-2,CASGRDYGYTF,TGTGCCAGCGGGAGGGACTATGGCTACACCTTC
TRBV11-2,TRBD2,NA,TRBJ2-7,CASSPGLAGDGEQYF,TGTGCCAGCAGCCCAGGACTAGCGGGAGATGGCGAGCAGTACTTC
TRBV5-1,NA,NA,TRBJ2-7,CASSLGTASYEQYF,TGCGCCAGCAGCTTGGGGACAGCTTCCTACGAGCAGTACTTC
TRBV3-1/TRBV3-2,TRBD1,NA,TRBJ2-7,CASSLGQGYEQYF,TGTGCCAGCAGCCTGGGACAGGGCTACGAGCAGTACTTC
TRBV24-1,NA,NA,TRBJ2-2,CATSEGRRDTGELFF,TGTGCCACCAGTGAAGGGAGGAGGGACACCGGGGAGCTGTTTTTT
TRBV4-2,TRBD2,few,TRBJ2-1,CASSQDKASGYNEQFF,TGTGCCAGCAGCCAAGATAAGGCTAGCGGATACAATGAGCAGTTCTTC
TRBV5-1,TRBD1,NA,TRBJ1-2,CASSPGGDYYGYTF,TGCGCCAGCAGCCCAGGGGGAGACTACTATGGCTACACCTTC
TRBV7-9,NA,NA,TRBJ2-3,CASSLVGRDSTDTQYF,TGTGCCAGCAGCTTAGTCGGGCGGGATAGCACAGATACGCAGTATTTT
TRBV29-1,NA,NA,TRBJ1-2,CSVVVIGEGGYTF,TGCAGCGTTGTGGTTATAGGGGAGGGCGGCTACACCTTC
TRBV6-2/TRBV6-3,TRBD2,NA,TRBJ2-1,CASSYPGTSENTNYNEQFF,TGTGCCAGCAGTTACCCCGGGACTAGCGAGAATACCAACTACAATGAGCAGTTCTTC
TRBV6-6,NA,NA,TRBJ1-3,CASSYLRGGGNTIYF,TGTGCCAGCAGTTACCTCCGGGGAGGGGGAAACACCATATATTTT
TRBV30,NA,NA,TRBJ2-6,CAWSRSKSSGANVLTF,TGTGCCTGGAGTAGATCTAAGAGCTCTGGGGCCAACGTCCTGACTTTC
TRBV5-4,NA,NA,TRBJ2-5,CASGSVETQYF,TGTGCCAGCGGTAGCGTAGAGACCCAGTACTTC
TRBV9,TRBD2,few,TRBJ2-1,CASSVAGRSYNEQFF,TGTGCCAGCAGCGTAGCCGGGAGGTCGTACAATGAGCAGTTCTTC
TRBV2,NA,NA,TRBJ2-7,CASGPGPYEQYF,TGTGCCAGCGGGCCAGGGCCCTACGAGCAGTACTTC
TRBV5-5,NA,NA,TRBJ1-6,CASSLGLTGTLHF,TGTGCCAGCAGCTTGGGACTGACAGGAACCCTCCACTTT
TRBV7-9,TRBD1,NA,TRBJ1-2,CASSTGAGDYGYTF,TGTGCCAGCAGCACAGGGGCCGGGGACTATGGCTACACCTTC
TRBV3-1/TRBV3-2,NA,NA,TRBJ1-6,CASSQDGNNSPLHF,TGTGCCAGCAGCCAAGACGGGAATAATTCACCCCTCCACTTT
TRBV6-4,NA,NA,TRBJ1-1,CASSDTGSTEAFF,TGTGCCAGCAGTGACACAGGGTCCACTGAAGCTTTCTTT
TRBV7-2,TRBD2,once,TRBJ2-7,CASSWTSGEYEQYF,TGTGCCAGCAGCTGGACTAGCGGGGAGTACGAGCAGTACTTC
TRBV12-3/TRBV12-4,TRBD2,NA,TRBJ2-3,CASAGGTDTQYF,TGTGCCAGCGCGGGAGGCACAGATACGCAGTATTTT
TRBV5-1,TRBD2,NA,TRBJ2-1,CASSPPLAGGGDEQFF,TGCGCCAGCAGCCCCCCTCTAGCGGGGGGGGGCGATGAGCAGTTCTTC
TRBV19,TRBD1,once,TRBJ1-1,CASSIGTGGTEAFF,TGTGCCAGTAGTATAGGGACAGGGGGAACTGAAGCTTTCTTT
TRBV9,TRBD2,NA,TRBJ2-1,CASSPSGTINEQFF,TGTGCCAGCAGCCCTTCCGGGACTATCAATGAGCAGTTCTTC